This is a list of T cell receptor beta chains from one sample in a study of T cells in Graves' hyperthyroidism and ophthalmopathy. MiXCR was run by TCRdb on the multiplex PCR reads, yielding one entry per CDR3 protein. The sample consists of about 460,000 distinct CDR3 sequences, about 22% of them appearing once. The sample consisted of blood. Receptor source: a woman in her seventies with Graves' ophthalmopathy. Both conserved end residues are part of each CDR3.

j_gene,v_gene,CDR3aa
TRBJ2-7,TRBV7-6,CASSLARAGGMVEQYF
TRBJ2-2,TRBV6-1,CASSVLVRTRAANTGELFF
TRBJ1-1,TRBV6-2/TRBV6-3,CASSFLRVSNTEAFF
TRBJ2-7,TRBV7-2,CASSFAAPRYEQYF
TRBJ1-1,TRBV6-5,CASSYNRGGAEAFF
TRBJ2-1,TRBV12-3/TRBV12-4,CASSYVSGYNEQFF
TRBJ2-1,TRBV5-1,CASSWGMTGKNEQFF
TRBJ2-7,TRBV3-1,CASSPTGGASYEQYF
TRBJ1-2,TRBV6-1,CASSEGQGASYGYTF
TRBJ2-1,TRBV20-1,CSARDDYRSYNEQFF
TRBJ1-2,TRBV6-1,CASTSGQGAYGYTF
TRBJ2-1,TRBV20-1,CSASKLAGGWNNEQFF
TRBJ2-7,TRBV5-1,CASSTSSGRALSEQYF
TRBJ2-3,TRBV20-1,CSATPGQGTDTQYF
TRBJ2-3,TRBV7-8,CASSSTRGRVRTDTQYF
TRBJ1-2,TRBV24-1,CATSDSFGVYGYTF
TRBJ2-1,TRBV3-1,CASSRFPGAYNEQFF
TRBJ2-7,TRBV6-1,CASSKGQGMGTYEQYF
TRBJ2-5,TRBV7-3,CASSSLQGETQYF
TRBJ2-7,TRBV5-1,CASSWGARTSPYEQYF
TRBJ1-5,TRBV10-2,CASSESGMSNQPQHF
TRBJ1-1,TRBV11-3,CASSLVGGRGTEAFF
TRBJ2-7,TRBV15,CATSIGQVGYEQYF
TRBJ1-1,TRBV6-1,CASSTLGWGLGTEAFF
TRBJ2-3,TRBV28,CASSLGPRQTQYF
TRBJ2-2,TRBV7-3,CASSERQGGTGELFF
TRBJ2-5,TRBV7-2,CASSFGTEQETQYF
TRBJ2-2,TRBV29-1,CSARTSGRATGELFF
TRBJ2-6,TRBV29-1,CSVDNSGANVLTF
TRBJ1-2,TRBV27,CASSFRTGSNYGYTF
TRBJ2-1,TRBV20-1,CSVIRRLRRTTNEQFF
TRBJ2-1,TRBV24-1,CATSTGTRANEQFF
TRBJ1-1,TRBV7-8,CASSLGGSGNTEAFF
TRBJ2-1,TRBV18,CASSPSNEQFF
TRBJ1-4,TRBV20-1,CSARGGPSGSGNEKLFF
TRBJ2-7,TRBV15,CATSREGAVYEQYF
TRBJ1-5,TRBV28,CASSFIPGTRNSNQPQHF
TRBJ2-7,TRBV4-3,CASSQVAGQDYEQYF
TRBJ2-1,TRBV3-1,CASSLSGVGSNEQFF
TRBJ1-3,TRBV28,CASRSWGGGNTIYF